The clone carrying this TCR beta chain was seen only once. The target antigen is unknown. This entry is derived from a study of blood T cells in healthy people across ages. Study-wide points: When set beside aged donors, long-lived donors presented more naive CD4+ cells and higher diversity.

The germline V gene has CDR1 SGHTA and CDR2 FQGTGA. The CDR3 has 16 amino acids. The ends were cut back, 4 bases at V and 5 bases at J, with 20 bases in the middle. Drawn from each donor were about 9 milliliters of peripheral blood. Isolated PBMCs totaled at least 6.5 million in each sample. With a J-beta primer mix and a sample-barcoded 5' primer, a second PCR ran about 7 to 12 cycles. Each cDNA molecule was tagged by a template-switch adaptor with 12 random nucleotides. TCRdb re-analysed the 5' RACE reads in MiXCR, keeping a single row per CDR3 protein. The sample includes approximately 830,000 distinct CDR3 sequences, around two thirds of them seen just once.

The sample consisted of blood. The receptor's source is a man younger than 45 in good health. V gene TRBV7-3 combines with J gene TRBJ2-5; TRBD1 is a possible D gene (6 bases). The CDR3: CASSSGIQAGAETQYF. The CDR3 DNA sequence: TGTGCCAGCAGCTCCGGGATTCAAGCAGGGGCGGAGACCCAGTACTTC.